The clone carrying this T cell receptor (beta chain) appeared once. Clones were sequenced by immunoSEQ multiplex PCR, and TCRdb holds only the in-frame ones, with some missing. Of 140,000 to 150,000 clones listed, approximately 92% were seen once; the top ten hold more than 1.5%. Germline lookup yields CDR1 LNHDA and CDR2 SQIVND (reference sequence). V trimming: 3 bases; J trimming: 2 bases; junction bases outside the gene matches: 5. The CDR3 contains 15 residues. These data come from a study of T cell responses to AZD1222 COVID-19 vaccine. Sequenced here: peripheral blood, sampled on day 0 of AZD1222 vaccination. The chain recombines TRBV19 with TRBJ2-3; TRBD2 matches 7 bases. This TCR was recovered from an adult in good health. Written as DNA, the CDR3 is TGTGCCAGTAGTATCGGGCGGGGGATCACAGATACGCAGTATTTT. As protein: CASSIGRGITDTQYF.